Included here is one TCR beta chain sequence, with context. Its target antigen remains unknown. Base quality data are lacking; no much larger clone is found one base away. The TCR beta CDR3 regions were amplified from the RNA transcripts. The TCR CDR3 was subjected to a first round of RT-PCR using the HTBI primer set and the Qiagen OneStep RT-PCR kit. A second multiplex PCR round built the libraries, followed by size selection and purification. Paired-end sequencing of the libraries was performed with 100 bp reads on an Illumina HiSeq2000. From the authors' description of their analysis: Raw data were processed with SOAPnuke, discarding reads with adapters, uncalled bases, mean Phred below 15, or no exact constant-primer or identifier match. High-quality paired reads were merged with COPE v1.2.5, and unique nucleotide sequences were defined as clonotypes. Clonotypes were aligned to IMGT TRBV, TRBD and TRBJ reference segments using MiTCR v1.1. The analysis was restricted to V-J combinations with a frequency above 0.0001, which together covered 99.2% of the repertoires. A TCS score was defined as the ratio of F50 (clonal expansion) to E x V (chaos), with BLOSUM62-based TCRdist applied between CDR3 peptides within each V-J. Welch's t-statistics and random forest reduced roughly 500 V-J features to roughly 13, which were used in a naive Bayes classifier (R e1071). TCRdb reworked the public reads: Q25 trimming with fastp, MiXCR clone assembly, productive beta chains retained. Here each entry gathers all rows of one CDR3 protein and keeps the most common genes and DNA. The V and J calls were determined by TCRdb, not by the authors. This sample has about 420,000 distinct CDR3 sequences in its table, and 15% to 19% of those were observed once. In total, the top ten clones hold around 7.7% of the sample.

The sample belongs to a study of T cells in Graves' hyperthyroidism and ophthalmopathy (dated by TCRdb to about 2019). For the study in its entirety: Peripheral blood was sampled at the time of initial diagnosis, prior to any treatment. The study also compared thyroid tissue and blood T-cell repertoires from roughly 6 Graves' hyperthyroidism patients. After blood sampling, hyperthyroidism patients were treated with methimazole at a starting dose of 30 mg daily, and ophthalmopathy patients were treated with high-dose intravenous methylprednisolone. A discovery cohort of approximately 97 patients, 43 with Graves' ophthalmopathy and 55 to 65 with stable Graves' hyperthyroidism, was used to find distinguishing TCR V-J signatures. Prospective prediction of ophthalmopathy was tested in an independent validation cohort of about 19 hyperthyroidism patients and 15 to 17 patients who later progressed to ophthalmopathy. The roughly 91 discovery patients were randomly divided into training and test sets at a 7:3 ratio. The paper describes TCR Vbeta CDR3 sequencing of around 130 peripheral blood samples, made up of 43 ophthalmopathy patients, approximately 76 hyperthyroidism patients and some 17 progressor patients. The full study reports these points: Most expanded thyroid clonotypes (frequency above 0.001) were also detected in blood, a finding suggesting that blood repertoires may reflect thyroid immune responses. A model built on a 13 V-J signature distinguished ophthalmopathy from stable hyperthyroidism, reaching 85% to 90% sensitivity and about 81% specificity in cross-validation and 80%/75% in testing. In validation, the model predicted progression to ophthalmopathy a median of roughly 6.2 months before onset, with about 70% sensitivity and roughly 73% specificity. Sample size was not statistically predetermined, and blinding of investigators to group allocation was not performed.

Graves' hyperthyroidism was defined as stable when no progression to ophthalmopathy occurred over 18 months of follow-up. Hyperthyroidism patients were newly diagnosed, had a disease duration of under 2 months, and were aged 18 to 65 years. Exclusion was applied to patients with uncontrolled infections, other autoimmune diseases, pregnancy or lactation. Clinical symptoms, serum thyroxine and TRAb, thyroid ultrasound, and orbital computed tomography formed the basis for the diagnoses. PBMCs were isolated from 10 ml of fresh peripheral blood by Ficoll-Paque density gradient centrifugation. Total RNA was extracted using Trizol reagent, and RNA quality was assessed on an Agilent 2100 Bioanalyzer. The germline V gene specifies SGDLS as CDR1 and YYNGEE as CDR2. From its cysteine to its phenylalanine, the CDR3 spans 19 amino acids. The read is trimmed to its CDR3 DNA, 57 bases read in frame from base 1. Between the V and J ends, shortened by 2 bases and 0 bases respectively, the junction contains 18 bases.

The sample taken for sequencing was blood. The TCR originated in a woman between 18 and 29 years old with Graves' hyperthyroidism. The chain joins TRBV9 to TRBJ2-6, with TRBD1 tentatively as D gene (5 bases match). The CDR3 protein: CASSVSPVGARSGANVLTF. In nucleotide form, the sequence is TGTGCCAGCAGCGTCTCCCCGGTAGGGGCCCGCTCTGGGGCCAACGTCCTGACTTTC.